The 2 T cell receptor beta chains below come from one sample, sequenced in a study of blood T cells in healthy people across ages. Together with a sample-barcoded 5' primer, a J-beta primer mix was included in a second PCR lasting 7 to 11 cycles. MiXCR, run by TCRdb on the 5' RACE reads, gives a single entry per CDR3 protein. The sample lists about 930,000 distinct CDR3 sequences, approximately 32% seen once, with roughly a tenth in the top ten. Another study also made use of these data, one on T cells of mothers and their children.

Sequencing input: blood. Receptors were obtained from a woman aged 40 to 49 in good health.

As regards this clonotype: This may be a read error: a much more frequent sequence differs by one nucleotide. J is TRBJ2-2 and V is TRBV7-2; 10 bases are a match to TRBD1. The germline V gene encodes CDR1 SGHTA and CDR2 FQGNSA. This CDR3 is 14 amino acids long. V lost 3 bases and J lost 7; bases outside the gene matches: 2. The CDR3 here is CASSLGQGCGELFF. The CDR3 DNA reads as TGTGCCAGCAGCTTGGGACAGGGGTGCGGGGAGCTGTTTTTT.

Notes on this clonotype: It may be a read error: a sequence one base away is much more abundant. V and J are TRBV28 and TRBJ2-7, with 7 bases lining up with TRBD1. Germline values: CDR1 MDHEN, CDR2 SYDVKM. The CDR3 is 14 amino acids. V was pared by 6 bases and J by 6 bases, with 11 bases of the junction left unmatched. The CDR3 nucleotides read TGTGCCAGCAGGGATGGGACAGCAGCCTGCGAGCAGTACTTC. Translating gives CASRDGTAACEQYF.